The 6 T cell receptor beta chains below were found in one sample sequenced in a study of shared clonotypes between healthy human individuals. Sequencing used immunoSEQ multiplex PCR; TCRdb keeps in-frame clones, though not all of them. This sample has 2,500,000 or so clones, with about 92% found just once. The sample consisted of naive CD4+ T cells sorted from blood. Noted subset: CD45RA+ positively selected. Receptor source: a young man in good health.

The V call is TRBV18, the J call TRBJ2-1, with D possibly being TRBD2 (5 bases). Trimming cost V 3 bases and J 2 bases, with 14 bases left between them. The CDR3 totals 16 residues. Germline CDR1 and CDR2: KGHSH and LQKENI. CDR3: CASSPRTLEAYNEQFF. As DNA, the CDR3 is TGTGCCAGCTCACCCCGAACACTAGAGGCCTACAATGAGCAGTTCTTC.

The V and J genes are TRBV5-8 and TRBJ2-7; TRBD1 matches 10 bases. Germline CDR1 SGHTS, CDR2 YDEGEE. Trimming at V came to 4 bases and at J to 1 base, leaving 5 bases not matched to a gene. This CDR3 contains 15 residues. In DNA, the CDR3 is TGTGCCAGCAGCCGCGGGACAGGGGATTCCTACGAGCAGTACTTC. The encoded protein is CASSRGTGDSYEQYF.

The CDR3 DNA reads TGTGCCAGCAGCTTAGACAGGGTCCCGAACACCGGGGAGCTGTTTTTT. It yields the protein CASSLDRVPNTGELFF. The genes are TRBV11-2 and TRBJ2-2, with a tentative D call TRBD1 (5 bases). The germline CDR1 and CDR2 sequences are SGHAT and FQNNGV. The CDR3 loop spans 16 amino acids. The V and J ends lost 0 bases and 0 bases respectively, with 8 bases between them.

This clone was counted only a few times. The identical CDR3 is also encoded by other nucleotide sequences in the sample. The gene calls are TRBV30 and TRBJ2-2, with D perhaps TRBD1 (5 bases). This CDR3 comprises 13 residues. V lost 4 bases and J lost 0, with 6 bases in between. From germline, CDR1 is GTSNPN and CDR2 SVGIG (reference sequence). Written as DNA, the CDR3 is TGTGCCTGGACAGGGACGAACACCGGGGAGCTGTTTTTT. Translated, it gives CAWTGTNTGELFF.

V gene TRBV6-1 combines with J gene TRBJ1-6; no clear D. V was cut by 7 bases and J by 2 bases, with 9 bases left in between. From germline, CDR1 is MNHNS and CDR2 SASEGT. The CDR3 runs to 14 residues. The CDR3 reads CASNPDTYNSPLHF. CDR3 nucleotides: TGTGCCAGCAATCCTGACACCTATAATTCACCCCTCCACTTT.

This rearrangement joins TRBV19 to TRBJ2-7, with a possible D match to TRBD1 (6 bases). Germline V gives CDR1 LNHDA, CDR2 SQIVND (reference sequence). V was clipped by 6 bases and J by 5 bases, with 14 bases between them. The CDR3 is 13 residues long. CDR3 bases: TGTGCCAGTAGGGGTCAGACAGGCCACGAGCAGTACTTC. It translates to CASRGQTGHEQYF.